This T cell receptor beta chain was captured by sequencing in a study of T cell repertoires in cytomegalovirus infection. Across the whole study: The authors relied on CMV epitopes, both recently identified HLA-C-restricted and well-studied HLA-B-restricted. CMV infection plus the matching HLA type was flagged by public TCR beta signatures.

The germline V and J ends were trimmed by 6 bases and 0 bases, with 10 bases remaining between them. This CDR3 is 14 amino acids long. The V gene's germline CDR1 is LNHDA and CDR2 SQIVND (reference sequence). TCRdb used MiXCR to reprocess the reads, holding one entry per CDR3 protein. The table includes approximately 310,000 distinct CDR3 sequences, roughly 25% detected once. As concerns this clonotype: Its specificity is not known.

The input for sequencing was cultured PBMCs, taken from culture after CMV antigen stimulation. The TCR was taken from a human donor in good health (CMV status not recorded). Some clones in this sample may be carry-over from other donors' samples. The chain joins TRBV19 to TRBJ2-3; maybe TRBD2 (6 bases). In nucleotides, the CDR3 is TGTGCCAGTAGCCCAACTAGCAGCACAGATACGCAGTATTTT. Protein sequence: CASSPTSSTDTQYF.